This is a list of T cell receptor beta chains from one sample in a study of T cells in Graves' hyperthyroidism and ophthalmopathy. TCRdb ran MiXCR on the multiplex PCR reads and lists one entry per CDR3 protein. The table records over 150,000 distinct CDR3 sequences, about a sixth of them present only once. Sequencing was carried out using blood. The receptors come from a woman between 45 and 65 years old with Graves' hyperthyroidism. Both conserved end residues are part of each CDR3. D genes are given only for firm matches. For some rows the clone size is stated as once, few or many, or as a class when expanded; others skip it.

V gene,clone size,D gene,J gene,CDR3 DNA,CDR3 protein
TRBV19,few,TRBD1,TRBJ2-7,TGTGCCAGTACAGACCGGGACAGGGGTTGGGAGCAGTACTTC,CASTDRDRGWEQYF
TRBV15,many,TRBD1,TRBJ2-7,TGTGCCACCAAGGGACAGGGGGCTTCCCACGAGCAGTACTTC,CATKGQGASHEQYF
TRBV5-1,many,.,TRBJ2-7,TGCGCCAGCAGCTTGGGGCACTCCGACTACGAGCAGTACTTC,CASSLGHSDYEQYF
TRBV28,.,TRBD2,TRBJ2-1,TGTGCCAGCAGCCACTCGGGACTAGCGGGAGGTAATGAGCAGTTCTTC,CASSHSGLAGGNEQFF
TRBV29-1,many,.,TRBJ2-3,TGCAGCGTGGGTTGCGAGAGCACAGATACGCAGTATTTT,CSVGCESTDTQYF
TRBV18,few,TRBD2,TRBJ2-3,TGTGCCAGCTCACCACCTGGACTAGCGGGAGGGCCATCAGATACGCAGTATTTT,CASSPPGLAGGPSDTQYF
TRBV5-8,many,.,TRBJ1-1,TGTGCCAGCAGCCCCGGACCCGGGTTGAACACTGAAGCTTTCTTT,CASSPGPGLNTEAFF
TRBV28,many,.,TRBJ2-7,TGTGCCAGCAGTTTCGGGCTAGGATCCTACGAGCAGTACTTC,CASSFGLGSYEQYF
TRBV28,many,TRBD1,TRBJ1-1,TGTGCCAGCCCGGCCAGGGGGCATCCGAACACTGAAGCTTTCTTT,CASPARGHPNTEAFF
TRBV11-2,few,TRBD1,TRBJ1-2,TGTGCCAGCAGCTTAGGGTCCGGGACAGGCGGATCCTATGGCTACACCTTC,CASSLGSGTGGSYGYTF
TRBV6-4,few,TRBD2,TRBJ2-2,TGTGCCAGCAGTGCTAGCGGGGGGAACACCGGGGAGCTGTTTTTT,CASSASGGNTGELFF
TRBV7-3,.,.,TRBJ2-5,TGTGCCAGCAGCTTAGGGGGACGCCCTCCGGAGACCCAGTACTTC,CASSLGGRPPETQYF
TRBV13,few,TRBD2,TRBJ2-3,TGTGCCAGCAGCTTACGGACTAGTTTGGATACGCAGTATTTT,CASSLRTSLDTQYF
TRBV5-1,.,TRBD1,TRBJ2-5,TGCGCCAGCACCTTTTGGGACAGGGTCTTTGAGACCCAGTACTTC,CASTFWDRVFETQYF
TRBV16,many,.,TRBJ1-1,TGTGCCAGCAGCCAATGGGAGACAAGGAGAGGAGCTTTCTTT,CASSQWETRRGAFF
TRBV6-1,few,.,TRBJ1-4,TGTGCCAGCAGTGAGCGGCTCCAGGGAGAAAAACTGTTTTTT,CASSERLQGEKLFF
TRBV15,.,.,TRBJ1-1,TGTGCCACCAGCAGAGACCGGGGGCCTGAAGCTTTCTTT,CATSRDRGPEAFF
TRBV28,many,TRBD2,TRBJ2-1,TGTGCCAGCATCAGGACTAGAGCGGGGGATGAGCAGTTCTTC,CASIRTRAGDEQFF
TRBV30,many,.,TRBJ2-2,TGTGCCTGGGTTGACGCGAACACCGGGGAGCTGTTTTTT,CAWVDANTGELFF
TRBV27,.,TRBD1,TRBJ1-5,TGTGCCAGCAGCCTTGGGTCGACAGGGGCCCAGCCCCAGCATTTT,CASSLGSTGAQPQHF
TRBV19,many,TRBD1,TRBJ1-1,TGTGCCAGTAGCCATTCCTCAGGGGGCGGAAGGAACACTGAAGCTTTCTTT,CASSHSSGGGRNTEAFF
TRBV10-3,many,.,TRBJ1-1,TGTGCCATCAGTGTCGGGCAGCTGAACACTGAAGCTTTCTTT,CAISVGQLNTEAFF
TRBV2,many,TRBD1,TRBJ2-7,TGTGCCAGCAGGAGCGACAGGGTTCGATCCTACGAGCAGTACTTC,CASRSDRVRSYEQYF
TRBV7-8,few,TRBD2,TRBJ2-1,TGTGCCAGCAACCCCTTAGCGGGAGGATCCGTTAATGAGCAGTTCTTC,CASNPLAGGSVNEQFF
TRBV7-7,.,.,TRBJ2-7,TGTGCTAGCAGCTTAGGTATTGGGGGCCCCTACGAGCAGTACTTC,CASSLGIGGPYEQYF
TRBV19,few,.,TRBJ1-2,TGTGCCAGTAGCCTCGCGGAGGGCTTCTATGGCTACACCTTC,CASSLAEGFYGYTF
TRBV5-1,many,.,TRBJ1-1,TGCGCCAGCAGCGAGGGATGGGGGTTAGGCACTGAAGCTTTCTTT,CASSEGWGLGTEAFF
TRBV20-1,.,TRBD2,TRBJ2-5,TGCAGTGCTAAACTTAGAGGCCAGGGAAAGCGGGAGGGCCCTGGGGAGACCCAGTACTTC,CSAKLRGQGKREGPGETQYF
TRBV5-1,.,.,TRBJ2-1,TGCGCCAGCAGCTTGGTGGGGGTTCCCTACAATGAGCAGTTCTTC,CASSLVGVPYNEQFF
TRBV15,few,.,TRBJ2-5,TGTGCCACCAGCAGAGCCGAAGAAACCCAGTACTTC,CATSRAEETQYF
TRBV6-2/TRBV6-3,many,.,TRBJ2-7,TGTGCCAGCAGGGAAGGGGCGGGAGAGCAGTACTTC,CASREGAGEQYF
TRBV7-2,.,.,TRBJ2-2,TGTGCCAGCACCCCCAGAGCACAGGGCGACGGGGAGCTGTTTTTT,CASTPRAQGDGELFF
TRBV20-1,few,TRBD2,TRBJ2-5,TGCAGTGCGAAGCTCCCGGGACTAGATCTCGAGACCCAGTACTTC,CSAKLPGLDLETQYF
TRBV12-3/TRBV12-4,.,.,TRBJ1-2,TGTGCCAGCAGTCTCCGACAGTTACATGGCTACACCTTC,CASSLRQLHGYTF
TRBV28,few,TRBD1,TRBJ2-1,TGTGCCAGCAGTTACAACTTCAGGGGGAGCTCCTACAATGAGCAGTTCTTC,CASSYNFRGSSYNEQFF
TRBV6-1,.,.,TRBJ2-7,TGTGCCAGCAGGCGGGACCGGGAACACAACTACGAGCAGTACTTC,CASRRDREHNYEQYF
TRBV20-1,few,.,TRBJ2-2,TGCAGTGCAGCACGACAGGACCAGAACACCGGGGAGCTGTTTTTT,CSAARQDQNTGELFF
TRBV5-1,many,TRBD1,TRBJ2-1,TGCGCCAGCAGCCCAAATCCGGGACAGCCTTTTAGCTCCTACAATGAGCAGTTCTTC,CASSPNPGQPFSSYNEQFF
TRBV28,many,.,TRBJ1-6,TGTGCCAGCAGTTTATTATCGGTGGCGGATAATTCACCCCTCCACTTT,CASSLLSVADNSPLHF
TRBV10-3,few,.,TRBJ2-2,TGTGCCATCAGTGATGGCAGGGTGAACACCGGGGAGCTGTTTTTT,CAISDGRVNTGELFF
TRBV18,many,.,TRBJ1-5,TGTGCCAGCTCACCAGATGGAAATCAGCCCCAGCATTTT,CASSPDGNQPQHF
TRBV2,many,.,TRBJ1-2,TGTGCCAGCAGTGAAGGGGGCGGGTTTAGCTACACCTTC,CASSEGGGFSYTF
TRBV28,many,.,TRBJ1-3,TGTGCCAGTACGCAGGGCCTCGACACCATATATTTT,CASTQGLDTIYF
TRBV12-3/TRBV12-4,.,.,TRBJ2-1,TGTGCCAGCAGTTTTGTTTTAGGGAATGAGCAGTTCTTC,CASSFVLGNEQFF
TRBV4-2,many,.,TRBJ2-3,TGTGCCAGCAGCTTCGATGTCGTGACAGATACGCAGTATTTT,CASSFDVVTDTQYF
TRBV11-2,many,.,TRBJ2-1,TGTGCCAGCAGCTTTCGGACTAGGGGGGGGAATGAGCAGTTCTTC,CASSFRTRGGNEQFF
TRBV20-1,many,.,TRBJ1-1,TGCAGTGCTGGAGGGAAAGCAAACACTGAAGCTTTCTTT,CSAGGKANTEAFF
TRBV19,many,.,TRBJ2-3,TGTGCCAGTAGTATGTTAGCGTCAGATACGCAGTATTTT,CASSMLASDTQYF
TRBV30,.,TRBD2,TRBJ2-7,TGTGCCTGGAGGGGACTAGCGGAAAGAGAAGGATACGAGCAGTACTTC,CAWRGLAEREGYEQYF
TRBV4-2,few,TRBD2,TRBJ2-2,TGTGCCAGCAGCAAGGTGACTAGCGGGAGTAACACCGGGGAGCTGTTTTTT,CASSKVTSGSNTGELFF
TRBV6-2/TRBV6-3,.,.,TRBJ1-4,TGTGCCAGCAGTTATTGGGATGAAAAACTGTTTTTT,CASSYWDEKLFF
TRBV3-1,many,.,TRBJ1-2,TGTGCCAGCAGCCCGCCCCGGGCAGCTTGGGGTGGCTACACCTTC,CASSPPRAAWGGYTF
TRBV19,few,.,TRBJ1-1,TGTGCCAGTAGACCCCAGGGGAGGACTGAAGCTTTCTTT,CASRPQGRTEAFF
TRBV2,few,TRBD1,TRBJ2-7,TGTGCCAGCAGTGGTGAGACAGGGGGGGTTCCCGAGCAGTACTTC,CASSGETGGVPEQYF
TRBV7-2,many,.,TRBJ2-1,TGTGCCAGCAGCTTAGTTGGGGCAAACAATGAGCAGTTCTTC,CASSLVGANNEQFF
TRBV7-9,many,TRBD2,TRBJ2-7,TGTGCCAGCAGCTCCTACACTAGCGGGAGGGCCGGCGAGCAGTACTTC,CASSSYTSGRAGEQYF
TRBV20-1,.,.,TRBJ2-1,TGCAGTGCTAGTGGCTTTTCCTACAATGAGCAGTTCTTC,CSASGFSYNEQFF
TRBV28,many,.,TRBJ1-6,TGTGCCAGCAGTTTAAGGCGGGTGATCACGTATAATTCACCCCTCCACTTT,CASSLRRVITYNSPLHF
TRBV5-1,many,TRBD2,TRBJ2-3,TGCGCCAGCAGCCCCGCGGGGACTAGCGACACAGATACGCAGTATTTT,CASSPAGTSDTDTQYF
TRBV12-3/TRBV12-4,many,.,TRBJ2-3,TGTGCCAGCAGTTTTAATGGGGACACAGATACGCAGTATTTT,CASSFNGDTDTQYF